These 30 T cell receptor beta chains share one sample of origin, sequenced in a study of T-cell reconstitution after alpha-beta-depleted transplantation in children. During its preparation, the TCRbeta library received unique molecular identifiers. From the PCR reads, TCRdb called clonotypes with MiXCR, one entry per CDR3 protein. The sample shows over 400,000 distinct CDR3 sequences, around two fifths of them seen only once. Sequenced material: PBMCs, taken before TCRalphabeta/CD19-depleted stem cell transplant. These receptors came from a girl under 10 years old with aplastic anemia, due to receive a stem cell transplant.

The chain has TRBV12-3 or TRBV12-4 and TRBJ2-2; D is uncertain. Trimming cost V 6 bases and J 8 bases, with 7 bases left between them. The CDR3 sequence is 11 residues long. The CDR3 nucleotides read TGTGCCAGCAGCGTACAGGGGGAGCTGTTTTTT. Amino acids: CASSVQGELFF.

The chain employs TRBV10-3 and TRBJ1-1; D remains ambiguous. CDR3 length equals 12 residues. V lost 8 bases and J lost 7, with 14 bases in between. The germline gives CDR1 ENHRY, CDR2 SYGVKD. The CDR3 nucleotides read TGTGCCATCGCCCATCAAGTGAGTGAAGCTTTCTTT. Encoded protein: CAIAHQVSEAFF.

CDR3 in DNA: TGTGCCAGCAGCATCCACTACGAGCAGTACTTC. It codes for CASSIHYEQYF. The genes are TRBV7-2 and TRBJ2-7; unclear D gene. Germline CDR1 is SGHTA and CDR2 is FQGNSA. The CDR3 covers 11 residues. V lost 5 bases and J 3 bases, leaving 5 bases between the germline ends.

This clonotype was picked up a small number of times. The rearrangement uses TRBV10-3 and TRBJ1-6; 7 bases map to TRBD1. The CDR3 has 15 residues. J lost 7 bases, V lost 0 bases, and 3 bases had no gene match. Germline values: CDR1 ENHRY, CDR2 SYGVKD. The CDR3 DNA reads TGTGCCATCAGTGAGTCAAGACAGGGCAATTCACCCCTCCACTTT. This sequence encodes CAISESRQGNSPLHF.

Comments on this clonotype: This may be a read error, as it is one base from a much larger clone. The gene calls are TRBV7-2 and TRBJ2-7; 11 bases fit TRBD2. Germline CDR1 reads SGHTA; CDR2 reads FQGNSA. CDR3 length: 12 residues. CDR3 amino acids: CASRGLAEEQCF. CDR3 DNA sequence: TGTGCCAGCAGGGGACTAGCGGAAGAGCAGTGCTTC.

This clonotype was seen a single time. V usage is TRBV10-3 and J usage is TRBJ2-7, with 7 bases fitting TRBD1. Per the germline V gene, CDR1 is ENHRY and CDR2 is SYGVKD. The ends lost 6 bases at V and 4 bases at J; junction bases unmatched: 3. The CDR3 extends over 12 amino acids. The CDR3 nucleotides read TGTGCCATCAGGGACAGGAGATACGAGCAGTACTTC. This sequence encodes CAIRDRRYEQYF.

V and J are TRBV5-1 and TRBJ2-3; TRBD2 aligns across 12 bases. This CDR3 has 18 residues. Germline assignment: CDR1 SGHRS and CDR2 YFSETQ. The V and J ends lost 0 bases and 4 bases, in that order; junction bases with no gene match: 9. CDR3 sequence: CASSLAASGRAGADTQYF. The CDR3 DNA is TGCGCCAGCAGCTTGGCGGCTAGCGGGAGGGCCGGGGCAGATACGCAGTATTTT. The full variable domain, its missing parts supplied by reference TRBV5-1 and TRBJ2-3, is KAGVTQTPRYLIKTRGQQVTLSCSPISGHRSVSWYQQTPGQGLQFLFEYFSETQRNKGNFPGRFSGRQFSNSRSEMNVSTLELGDSALYLCASSLAASGRAGADTQYFGPGTRLTVL.

This clonotype was seen repeatedly, ten times or more. This rearrangement joins TRBV20-1 to TRBJ2-6; 11 positions match TRBD1. V lost 6 bases and J lost 2; bases outside the gene matches: 3. The CDR3 loop spans 15 amino acids. Germline CDR1 and CDR2: DFQATT and SNEGSKA (reference sequence). CDR3 region: CSAGTGGTGANVLTF. As DNA, the CDR3 is TGCAGTGCGGGGACAGGGGGGACTGGGGCCAACGTCCTGACTTTC.

This clonotype turned up a few times. The CDR3 nucleotides read TGCAGTGCTAGAGAAGGCGTGGGGACTAGGCGTGATACGCAGTATTTT. This encodes CSAREGVGTRRDTQYF. The chain couples TRBV20-1 to TRBJ2-3; 8 bases agree with TRBD2. Unmatched junction bases numbered 11, after V lost 0 bases and J lost 6 bases. This CDR3 has 16 amino acids. CDR1 and CDR2 (germline): DFQATT, SNEGSKA (reference sequence).

The sample holds a few counts of this clonotype. The chain is built from TRBV20-1 and TRBJ1-4; TRBD1 agrees at 7 bases. The CDR3 sequence is 11 residues long. The V gene end was trimmed by 2 bases and the J gene end by 11 bases; junction bases not matched to a gene: 2. The germline V gene encodes CDR1 DFQATT and CDR2 SNEGSKA (reference sequence). In nucleotides, the CDR3 is TGCAGTGCTAGAAGGGGGCAGAAACTGTTTTTT. This sequence encodes CSARRGQKLFF.

This clonotype was seen a few times. The chain carries TRBV5-6 and TRBJ2-6, with D maybe TRBD2 (6 bases). This CDR3 is 15 amino acids long. Germline CDR1 is SGHDT and CDR2 is YYEEEE. Trimming pared 0 bases from V and 5 bases from J, leaving 9 bases between. CDR3 protein: CASSLVEGRANVLTF. In DNA form, the CDR3 reads TGTGCCAGCAGCTTGGTGGAGGGGAGGGCCAACGTCCTGACTTTC.

The chain employs TRBV6-6 and TRBJ2-2, with 8 bases identical to TRBD2. From germline, CDR1 is MNHNY and CDR2 SVGAGI (reference sequence). The junction had 3 bases not matched to a gene; V was cut back by 4 bases and J by 5 bases. The CDR3 consists of 14 residues. This chain's CDR3 is CASSSIAGTGELFF. Written as DNA, the CDR3 is TGTGCCAGCAGTTCGATAGCGGGAACCGGGGAGCTGTTTTTT.

This clonotype was picked up a small number of times. Germline and junction disagree at one end, which may indicate a read error. The genes are TRBV3-1 and TRBJ2-7, with D tentatively TRBD2 (5 bases). Germline V CDR1 and CDR2: LGHDT, YNNKEL (reference sequence). The CDR3 runs to 14 residues. The CDR3 spells CASSQDYGLPPKNF. CDR3 coding DNA: TGTGCCAGCAGCCAAGATTACGGACTGCCCCCAAAGAACTTC.

J is TRBJ2-2 and V is TRBV6-1; TRBD2 matches at 13 bases. The germline gives CDR1 MNHNS, CDR2 SASEGT. Germline trimming cut 7 bases from V and 0 bases from J; bases unmatched to any gene: 11. This CDR3 has 19 residues. CDR3 nucleotides: TGTGCCAGCAACGTGATACTAGCGGGGGGGCTCTCGAACACCGGGGAGCTGTTTTTT. Translating gives CASNVILAGGLSNTGELFF.

This rearrangement joins TRBV20-1 to TRBJ2-3, with TRBD2 matching 13 bases. Trimming at V came to 3 bases and at J to 4 bases, leaving 10 bases not matched to a gene. This CDR3 comprises 17 residues. Germline V CDR1 and CDR2: DFQATT, SNEGSKA (reference sequence). CDR3 DNA: TGCAGTGCTAGCGTCCCGGGACTAGCGGGATCGGCAGATACGCAGTATTTT. Protein product: CSASVPGLAGSADTQYF.

This clonotype was seen a single time. V gene TRBV29-1 combines with J gene TRBJ2-7, with D unclear. The end of the DNA aligns better with TRBJ2-1, so the J call may be wrong. Germline CDR1 is SQVTM and CDR2 is ANQGSEA. The CDR3 runs 12 residues. CDR3 sequence: CSVDVEPYEQFF. Written as DNA, the CDR3 is TGCAGCGTTGATGTAGAACCCTACGAGCAGTTCTTC.

The V and J genes are TRBV7-2 and TRBJ2-5; 8 bases agree with TRBD2. This CDR3 region has 14 residues. Germline CDR1 reads SGHTA; CDR2 reads FQGNSA. V lost 2 bases to trimming and J lost 5 bases; unmatched junction nucleotides: 4. CDR3 nucleotide sequence: TGTGCCAGCAGCTTAATGCGGGGGGTGGAGACCCAGTACTTC. Amino acid sequence: CASSLMRGVETQYF.

The J gene is TRBJ2-6, the V gene TRBV29-1; D unresolved. Germline V lookup: CDR1 SQVTM, CDR2 ANQGSEA. The CDR3 has 13 amino acids. The V end lost 6 bases, the J end lost 0 bases, and 6 bases lay between the germline ends. The DNA of the CDR3 is TGCAGCGTATCAGCCTCTGGGGCCAACGTCCTGACTTTC. This codes for CSVSASGANVLTF.

A few counts support this clonotype. The chain has TRBV15 and TRBJ2-7, with TRBD2 as a possible D gene (8 bases). CDR1 LNHNV and CDR2 YYDKDF come from the germline V gene (reference sequence). Trimming pared 0 bases from V and 3 bases from J, leaving 15 bases between. The CDR3 is made up of 16 amino acids. CDR3 sequence: CATSRDREGAFYEQYF. CDR3 in DNA: TGTGCCACCAGCAGAGATCGGGAGGGGGCGTTCTACGAGCAGTACTTC.

This clonotype has more than one count but fewer than ten. This chain uses TRBV5-1 with TRBJ1-1, with D possibly TRBD1 on 5 matching bases. The V gene lost 3 bases and the J gene lost 0 bases, with 9 bases spanning the gap. Germline CDR1 and CDR2: SGHRS and YFSETQ. The CDR3 contains 14 residues. The CDR3 DNA reads TGCGCCAGCAGCTCGGTAGGGGTGAACACTGAAGCTTTCTTT. Translated: CASSSVGVNTEAFF.

This clonotype appeared a few times. This chain links TRBV27 with TRBJ2-7, with D perhaps given as TRBD1 or TRBD2 (5 bases each). The CDR3 totals 15 residues. Germline CDR1 and CDR2: MNHEY and SMNVEV (reference sequence). The V end lost 6 bases, the J end lost 2 bases, and 17 bases lay between the germline ends. The CDR3 here is CASRHKGTETYEQYF. The CDR3 DNA sequence: TGTGCCAGCAGGCACAAGGGGACGGAGACCTACGAGCAGTACTTC.

The rearrangement links TRBV7-6 to TRBJ2-5; D is undetermined. The germline V gene has CDR1 SGHVS and CDR2 FNYEAQ. V was shortened by 4 bases and J by 4 bases, with 13 bases between the two germline ends. The CDR3 consists of 14 residues. CDR3 in amino acids: CASSSPSLGETQYF. CDR3 DNA sequence: TGTGCCAGCAGCTCCCCTTCTTTGGGAGAGACCCAGTACTTC.

This clonotype was detected ten times or more. The rearrangement links TRBV20-1 to TRBJ2-2, with D tentatively TRBD1 (5 bases). V shed 1 base and J shed 3 bases, with 9 bases lying between them. This CDR3 is built from 14 residues. Germline values: CDR1 DFQATT, CDR2 SNEGSKA (reference sequence). The CDR3 loop is CSARVQAHTGELFF. The CDR3 DNA follows: TGCAGTGCTAGAGTACAGGCCCACACCGGGGAGCTGTTTTTT.

This rearrangement joins TRBV7-3 to TRBJ2-5; 13 bases match TRBD2. The J segment lost 3 bases and the V segment lost 7 bases, leaving 8 bases of the junction unmatched. Germline loops: CDR1 SGHTA, CDR2 FQGTGA. The CDR3 totals 16 residues. CDR3: CASTYGGLAGKETQYF. CDR3 coding DNA: TGTGCCAGCACCTATGGGGGACTAGCGGGGAAAGAGACCCAGTACTTC.

The chain uses TRBV19 and TRBJ2-2; no definite D call. Germline V lookup: CDR1 LNHDA, CDR2 SQIVND (reference sequence). V was trimmed by 1 base and J by 6 bases, leaving 6 bases between them. The CDR3 is made up of 13 amino acids. The CDR3 nucleotides read TGTGCCAGTAGTATAGTACGGGCCGGGGAGCTGTTTTTT. Encoded protein: CASSIVRAGELFF. The whole variable domain, remainder taken from reference TRBV19 and TRBJ2-2, is DGGITQSPKYLFRKEGQNVTLSCEQNLNHDAMYWYRQDPGQGLRLIYYSQIVNDFQKGDIAEGYSVSREKKESFPLTVTSAQKNPTAFYLCASSIVRAGELFFGEGSRLTVL.

The table lists this clonotype with many counts. The chain recombines TRBV12-3 or TRBV12-4 with TRBJ2-5; D possibly corresponds to TRBD2 (6 bases). Trimming pared 4 bases from V and 6 bases from J, leaving 18 bases between. CDR3 size: 15 residues. The chain's CDR3 is CASSSSGTGVQTQYF. The CDR3 nucleotides are TGTGCCAGCAGTTCCTCCGGGACTGGGGTTCAGACCCAGTACTTC.

This clonotype was picked up a small number of times. The V call is TRBV6-1, the J call TRBJ1-1; a weak D match, TRBD1 (5 bases). CDR3 length: 15 residues. Germline assignment: CDR1 MNHNS and CDR2 SASEGT. Between the trimmed V and J ends, which lost 6 bases and 4 bases, there was a span of 18 bases. The CDR3 bases are TGTGCCAGCAGCTGGGGAAAGGGGCCCGGCACTGAAGCTTTCTTT. Protein: CASSWGKGPGTEAFF.

This clonotype was detected ten times or more. The chain has TRBV5-1 and TRBJ2-2; the D is unclear. V was trimmed by 5 bases and J by 3 bases, leaving 5 bases between them. The CDR3 has 12 residues. CDR1 is SGHRS, CDR2 YFSETQ, per germline. Here the CDR3 DNA reads TGCGCCAGCAGACGCGACACCGGGGAGCTGTTTTTT. Amino acids: CASRRDTGELFF.

This clonotype was seen a few times. The chain has TRBV29-1 and TRBJ2-7, with 7 bases lining up with TRBD2. The CDR3 spans 13 residues. V dropped 3 bases and J dropped 3; count of bases not matched to a gene: 5. Germline CDR1 and CDR2: SQVTM and ANQGSEA. The CDR3 loop is CSVDRTGGYEQYF. In DNA form, the CDR3 reads TGCAGCGTTGATAGGACGGGAGGCTACGAGCAGTACTTC.

This clonotype appeared a few times. This chain links TRBV6-4 with TRBJ2-2, with 12 nucleotides matching TRBD2. The V gene's germline CDR1 is MRHNA and CDR2 SNTAGT. The junction had 2 bases not matched to a gene; V was cut back by 4 bases and J by 5 bases. The CDR3 runs to 15 residues. CDR3 amino acids: CASSAGLAGTGELFF. In DNA, the CDR3 is TGTGCCAGCAGTGCTGGACTAGCGGGAACCGGGGAGCTGTTTTTT.